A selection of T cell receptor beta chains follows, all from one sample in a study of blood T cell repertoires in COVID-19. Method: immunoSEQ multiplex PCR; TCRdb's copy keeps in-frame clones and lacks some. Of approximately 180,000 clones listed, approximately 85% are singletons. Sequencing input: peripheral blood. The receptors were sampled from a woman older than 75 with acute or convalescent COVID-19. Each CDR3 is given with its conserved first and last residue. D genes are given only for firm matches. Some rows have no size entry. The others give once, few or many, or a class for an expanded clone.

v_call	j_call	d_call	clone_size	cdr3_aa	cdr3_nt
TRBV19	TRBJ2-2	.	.	CASRRGTGELFF	TGTGCCAGTAGAAGAGGCACCGGGGAGCTGTTTTTT
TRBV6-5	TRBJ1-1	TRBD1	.	CASRTGVNTEAFF	TGTGCCAGCAGAACAGGGGTGAACACTGAAGCTTTCTTT
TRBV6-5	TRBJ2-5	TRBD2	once	CASSRGGLAETQYF	TGTGCCAGCAGTAGGGGGGGACTAGCAGAGACCCAGTACTTC
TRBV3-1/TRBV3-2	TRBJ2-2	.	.	CALRVTGLYTGELFF	TGTGCCCTTCGAGTTACGGGACTTTACACCGGGGAGCTGTTTTTT
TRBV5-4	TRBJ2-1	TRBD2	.	CASSLPPLAGVENEQFF	TGTGCCAGCAGCCTACCACCACTAGCGGGAGTAGAAAATGAGCAGTTCTTC
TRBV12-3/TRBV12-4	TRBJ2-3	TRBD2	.	CASSWGLAELQYF	TGTGCCAGCAGTTGGGGACTAGCGGAACTTCAGTATTTT
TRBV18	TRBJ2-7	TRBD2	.	CASSPVTSGSWYEQYF	TGTGCCAGCTCACCAGTTACCAGCGGGAGTTGGTACGAGCAGTACTTC
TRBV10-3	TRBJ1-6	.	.	CAIRRDSDNSPLHF	TGTGCCATCAGACGGGACTCGGATAATTCACCCCTCCACTTT
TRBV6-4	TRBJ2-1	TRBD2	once	CASSDSKRGGKNEQFF	TGTGCCAGCAGTGACTCTAAGCGGGGGGGCAAAAATGAGCAGTTCTTC
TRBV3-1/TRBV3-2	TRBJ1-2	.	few	CASSTRGGYTF	TGTGCCAGCAGCACCCGGGGGGGCTACACCTTC
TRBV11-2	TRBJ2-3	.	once	CASSLVGLRTDTQYF	TGTGCCAGCAGCTTAGTGGGACTGCGCACAGATACGCAGTATTTT
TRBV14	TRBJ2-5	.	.	CASSQGRSQYF	TGTGCCAGCAGCCAGGGGAGGTCCCAGTACTTC
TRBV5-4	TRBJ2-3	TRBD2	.	CASSSGLAGGQSTDTQYF	TGTGCCAGCAGCTCGGGACTAGCGGGGGGTCAGAGCACAGATACGCAGTATTTT
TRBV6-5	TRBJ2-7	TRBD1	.	CASRSEGARAYEQYF	TGTGCCAGCAGGTCCGAGGGGGCAAGGGCCTACGAGCAGTACTTC
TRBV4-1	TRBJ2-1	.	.	CASSQGRGASYNEQFF	TGCGCCAGCAGCCAAGGGCGGGGAGCAAGTTACAATGAGCAGTTCTTC
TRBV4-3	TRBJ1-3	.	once	CASSYLQGSGGNTIYF	TGCGCCAGCAGCTATCTACAGGGCTCTGGGGGAAACACCATATATTTT
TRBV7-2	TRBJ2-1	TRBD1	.	CASSPSTGQAGNEQFF	TGTGCCAGCAGCCCCTCTACGGGACAGGCTGGCAATGAGCAGTTCTTC
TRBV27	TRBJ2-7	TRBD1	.	CASSWFGGQGAYEQYF	TGTGCCAGCAGCTGGTTTGGGGGACAGGGGGCATACGAGCAGTACTTC
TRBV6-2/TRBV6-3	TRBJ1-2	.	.	CASTPYRGAGANYGYTF	TGTGCCAGCACCCCCTACAGAGGGGCAGGGGCGAACTATGGCTACACCTTC